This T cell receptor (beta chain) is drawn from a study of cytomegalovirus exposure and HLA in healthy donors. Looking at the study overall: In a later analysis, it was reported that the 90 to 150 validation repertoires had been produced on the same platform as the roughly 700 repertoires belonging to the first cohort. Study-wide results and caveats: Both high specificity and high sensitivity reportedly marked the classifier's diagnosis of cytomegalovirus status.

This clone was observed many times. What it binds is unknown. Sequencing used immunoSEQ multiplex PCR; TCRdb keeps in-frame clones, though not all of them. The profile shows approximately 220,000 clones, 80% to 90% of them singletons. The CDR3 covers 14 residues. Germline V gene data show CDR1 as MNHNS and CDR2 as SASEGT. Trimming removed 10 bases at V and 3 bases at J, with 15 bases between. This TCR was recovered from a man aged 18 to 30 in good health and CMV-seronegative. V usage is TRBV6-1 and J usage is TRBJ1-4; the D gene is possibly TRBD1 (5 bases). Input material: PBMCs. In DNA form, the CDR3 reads TGTGCCATTACAGACAGCTCCGCTAATGAAAAACTGTTTTTT. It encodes CAITDSSANEKLFF.